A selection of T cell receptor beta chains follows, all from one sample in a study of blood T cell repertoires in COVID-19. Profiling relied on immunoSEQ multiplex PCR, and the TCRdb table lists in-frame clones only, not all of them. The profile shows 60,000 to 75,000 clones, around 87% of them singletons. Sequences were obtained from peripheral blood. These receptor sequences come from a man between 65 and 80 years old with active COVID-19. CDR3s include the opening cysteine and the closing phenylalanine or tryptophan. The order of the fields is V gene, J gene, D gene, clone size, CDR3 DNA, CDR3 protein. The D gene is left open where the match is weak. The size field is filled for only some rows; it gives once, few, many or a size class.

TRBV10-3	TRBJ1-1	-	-	TGTGCCATCACCACCGGGGGGCAGGACACTGAAGCTTTCTTT	CAITTGGQDTEAFF
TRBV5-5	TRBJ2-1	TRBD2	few	TGTGCCAGCAGCTTGGGGGTAGCGGGAGGGAGCTCCTACAATGAGCAGTTCTTC	CASSLGVAGGSSYNEQFF
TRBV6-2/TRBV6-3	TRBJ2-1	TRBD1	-	TGTGCCAGCACCCCAGGGGGCGGGACCCCTTACAATGAGCAGTTCTTC	CASTPGGGTPYNEQFF
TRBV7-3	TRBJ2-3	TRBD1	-	TGTGCCAGCAGCTTAGGCCCGACAGGGGGGCCACGGACAGATACGCAGTATTTT	CASSLGPTGGPRTDTQYF
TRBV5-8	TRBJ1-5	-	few	TGTGCCAGCAGCCCCGACAGGAGCAATCAGCCCCAGCATTTT	CASSPDRSNQPQHF
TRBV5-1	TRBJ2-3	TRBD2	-	TGCGCCAGCAGCTTGGTCCGACGACTAGCGGGAGGGGCCCCAGATACGCAGTATTTT	CASSLVRRLAGGAPDTQYF
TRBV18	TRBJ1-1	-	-	TGTGCCAGCTCACCCCCAATCGGGGGCACTGAAGCTTTCTTT	CASSPPIGGTEAFF
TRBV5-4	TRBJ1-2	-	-	TGTGCCAGCAGCTTGGTGGCCTCCAACTATGGCTACACCTTC	CASSLVASNYGYTF
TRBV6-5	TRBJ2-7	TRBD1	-	TGTGCCAGCAGCCCCGGGACAGCCTACGAGCAGTACTTC	CASSPGTAYEQYF
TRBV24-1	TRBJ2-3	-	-	TGTGCCACCAGGGGCAGAGTCACAGATACGCAGTATTTT	CATRGRVTDTQYF
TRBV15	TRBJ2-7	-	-	TGTGCCACCAGCAGGGACAGAAACAACTACGAGCAGTACTTC	CATSRDRNNYEQYF
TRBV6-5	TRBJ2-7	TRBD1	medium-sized	TGTGCCAGCAGTCCCAGGGGACAGGCCTCCTACGAGCAGTACTTC	CASSPRGQASYEQYF
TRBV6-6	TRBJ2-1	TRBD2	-	TGTGCCAGCATGAAGGTAGCGGGAGACTATGAGCAGTTCTTC	CASMKVAGDYEQFF
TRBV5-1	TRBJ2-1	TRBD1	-	TGCGCCAGCAGCGTAGGACAGGGGAGGTACAATGAGCAGTTCTTC	CASSVGQGRYNEQFF
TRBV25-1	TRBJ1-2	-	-	TGTGCCAGCAGGGCGGGGGGGACATATGGCTACACCTTC	CASRAGGTYGYTF
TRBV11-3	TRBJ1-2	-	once	TGTGCCAGCAGCTGGGGGGGCACCACCTATGGCTACACCTTC	CASSWGGTTYGYTF
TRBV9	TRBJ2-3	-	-	TGTGCCAGCAGCGTAGGGGCGGGGAGGTCAGATACGCAGTATTTT	CASSVGAGRSDTQYF
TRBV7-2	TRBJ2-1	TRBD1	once	TGTGCCAGCAGCTTAGGACAGGGGACCCACAATGAGCAGTTCTTC	CASSLGQGTHNEQFF
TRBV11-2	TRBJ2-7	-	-	TGTGCCAGCAGCTTAATGTTAGCGCAAAGCTACGAGCAGTACTTC	CASSLMLAQSYEQYF
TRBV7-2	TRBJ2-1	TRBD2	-	TGTGCCAGCAGCCTCGAAGCGGGACGCGAGCAGTTCTTC	CASSLEAGREQFF
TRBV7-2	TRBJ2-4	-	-	TGTGCCAGCAGCTTTGGGGGGGGCACGGCCAAAAACATTCAGTACTTC	CASSFGGGTAKNIQYF
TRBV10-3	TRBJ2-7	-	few	TGTGCCATCAGTGGGACAGTCACGGCCTACGAGCAGTACTTC	CAISGTVTAYEQYF